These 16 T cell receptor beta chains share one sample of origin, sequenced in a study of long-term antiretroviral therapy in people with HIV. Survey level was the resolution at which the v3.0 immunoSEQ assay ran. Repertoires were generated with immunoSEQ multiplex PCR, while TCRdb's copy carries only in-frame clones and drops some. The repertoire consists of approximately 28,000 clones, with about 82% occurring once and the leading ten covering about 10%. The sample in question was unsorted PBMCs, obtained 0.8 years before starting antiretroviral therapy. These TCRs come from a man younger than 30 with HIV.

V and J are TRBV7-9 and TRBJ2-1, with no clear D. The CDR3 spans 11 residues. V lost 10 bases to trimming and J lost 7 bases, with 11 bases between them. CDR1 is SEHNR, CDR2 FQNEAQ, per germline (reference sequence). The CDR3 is CAIPRLNEQFF. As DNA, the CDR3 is TGTGCCATCCCCCGCCTGAATGAGCAGTTCTTC. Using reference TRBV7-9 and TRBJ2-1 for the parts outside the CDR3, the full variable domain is DTGVSQNPRHKITKRGQNVTFRCDPISEHNRLYWYRQTLGQGPEFLTYFQNEAQLEKSRLLSDRFSAERPKGSFSTLEIQRTEQGDSAMYLCAIPRLNEQFFGPGTRLTVL.

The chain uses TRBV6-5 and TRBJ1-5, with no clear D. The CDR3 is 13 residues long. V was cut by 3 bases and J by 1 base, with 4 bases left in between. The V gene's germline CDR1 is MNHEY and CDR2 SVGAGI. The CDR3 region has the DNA TGTGCCAGCAGTTATTACAGCAATCAGCCCCAGCATTTT. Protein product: CASSYYSNQPQHF.

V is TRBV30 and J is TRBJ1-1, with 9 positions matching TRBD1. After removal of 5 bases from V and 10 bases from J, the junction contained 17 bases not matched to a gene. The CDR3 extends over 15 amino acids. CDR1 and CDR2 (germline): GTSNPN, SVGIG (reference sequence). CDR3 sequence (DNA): TGTGCCTGGGAACAGGGGGCGTTTTTCGGGGAGACAGCTTTCTTT. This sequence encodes CAWEQGAFFGETAFF.

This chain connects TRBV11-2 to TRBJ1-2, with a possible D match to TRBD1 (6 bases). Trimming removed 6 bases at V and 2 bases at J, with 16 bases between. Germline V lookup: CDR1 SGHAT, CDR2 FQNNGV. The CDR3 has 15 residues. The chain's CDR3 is CASRRAGQGNYGYTF. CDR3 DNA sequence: TGTGCCAGCAGGAGGGCGGGCCAGGGGAACTATGGCTACACCTTC.

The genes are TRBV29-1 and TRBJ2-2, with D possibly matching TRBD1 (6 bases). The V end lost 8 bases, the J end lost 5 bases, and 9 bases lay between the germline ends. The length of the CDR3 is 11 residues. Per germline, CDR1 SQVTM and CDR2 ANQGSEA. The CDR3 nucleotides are TGCAGCAGGGGGTCAACCGGGGAGCTGTTTTTT. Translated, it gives CSRGSTGELFF.

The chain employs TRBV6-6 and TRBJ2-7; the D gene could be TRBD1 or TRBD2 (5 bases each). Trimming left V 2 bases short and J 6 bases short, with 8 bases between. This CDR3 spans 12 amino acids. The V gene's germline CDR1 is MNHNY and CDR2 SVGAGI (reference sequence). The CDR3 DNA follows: TGTGCCAGCAGTTACGTTGGGGGCGAGCAGTACTTC. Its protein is CASSYVGGEQYF.

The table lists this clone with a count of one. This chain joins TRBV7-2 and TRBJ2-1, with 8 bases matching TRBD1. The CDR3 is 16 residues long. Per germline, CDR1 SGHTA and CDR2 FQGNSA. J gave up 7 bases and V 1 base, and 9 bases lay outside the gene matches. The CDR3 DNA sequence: TGTGCCAGCAGCTTAGATCCCAGGGGGCTGGGGAATGAGCAGTTCTTC. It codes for CASSLDPRGLGNEQFF.

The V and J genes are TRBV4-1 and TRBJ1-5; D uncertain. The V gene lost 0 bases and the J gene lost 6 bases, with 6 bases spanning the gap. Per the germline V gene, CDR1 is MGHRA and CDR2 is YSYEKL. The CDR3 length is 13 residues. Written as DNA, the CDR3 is TGCGCCAGCAGCCAAGAGGCGGGTCAGCCCCAGCATTTT. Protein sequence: CASSQEAGQPQHF.

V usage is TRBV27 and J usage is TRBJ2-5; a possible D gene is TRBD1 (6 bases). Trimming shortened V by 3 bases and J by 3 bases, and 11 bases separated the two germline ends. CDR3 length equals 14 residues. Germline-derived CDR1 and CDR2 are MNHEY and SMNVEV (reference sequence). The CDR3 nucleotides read TGTGCCAGCAGTTTTATAGGGGGAGAAGAGACCCAGTACTTC. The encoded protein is CASSFIGGEETQYF.

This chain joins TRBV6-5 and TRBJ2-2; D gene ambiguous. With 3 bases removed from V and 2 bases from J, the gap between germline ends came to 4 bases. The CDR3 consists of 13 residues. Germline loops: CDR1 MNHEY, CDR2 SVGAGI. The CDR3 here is CASSYFNTGELFF. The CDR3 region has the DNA TGTGCCAGCAGTTATTTCAACACCGGGGAGCTGTTTTTT.

CDR3 bases: TGTGCCTGGAAAGGGGCTGGAAACACCATATATTTT. It yields the protein CAWKGAGNTIYF. The chain recombines TRBV30 with TRBJ1-3; a weak D match, TRBD1 (5 bases). The CDR3 totals 12 residues. Trimming cost V 4 bases and J 2 bases, with 6 bases left between them. Germline V gene lookup returns CDR1 GTSNPN and CDR2 SVGIG (reference sequence). Using reference TRBV30 and TRBJ1-3 for the parts outside the CDR3, the full variable domain is SQTIHQWPATLVQPVGSPLSLECTVEGTSNPNLYWYRQAAGRGLQLLFYSVGIGQISSEVPQNLSASRPQDRQFILSSKKLLLSDSGFYLCAWKGAGNTIYFGEGSWLTVV.

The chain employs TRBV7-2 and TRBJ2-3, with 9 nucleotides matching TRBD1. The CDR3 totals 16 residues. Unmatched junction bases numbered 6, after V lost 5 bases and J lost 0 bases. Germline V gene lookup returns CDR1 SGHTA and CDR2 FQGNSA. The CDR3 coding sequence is TGTGCCAGCAGCAGCAACAGGGGGCCCAGCACAGATACGCAGTATTTT. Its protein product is CASSSNRGPSTDTQYF.

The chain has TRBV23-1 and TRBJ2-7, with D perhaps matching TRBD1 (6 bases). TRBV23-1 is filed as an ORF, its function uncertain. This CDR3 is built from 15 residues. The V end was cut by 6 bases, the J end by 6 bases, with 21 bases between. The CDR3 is CASSLTHRAAGEQYF. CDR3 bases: TGCGCCAGCAGCTTAACACACAGGGCGGCAGGCGAGCAGTACTTC.

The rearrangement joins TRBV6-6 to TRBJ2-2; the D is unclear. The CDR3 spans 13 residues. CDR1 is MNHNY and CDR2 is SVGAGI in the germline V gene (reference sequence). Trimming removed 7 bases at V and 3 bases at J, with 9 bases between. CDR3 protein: CASIRTDTGELFF. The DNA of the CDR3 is TGTGCCAGCATTCGGACGGACACCGGGGAGCTGTTTTTT.

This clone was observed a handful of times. DNA of the CDR3: TGTGCCACCAGCAGAGTGGGGGAGCTGTTTTTT. Encoded protein: CATSRVGELFF. V gene TRBV15 combines with J gene TRBJ2-2; D is uncertain. The CDR3 contains 11 residues. V lost 1 base, J lost 8 bases, and 2 bases lay in between. CDR1 is LNHNV, CDR2 YYDKDF, per germline (reference sequence).

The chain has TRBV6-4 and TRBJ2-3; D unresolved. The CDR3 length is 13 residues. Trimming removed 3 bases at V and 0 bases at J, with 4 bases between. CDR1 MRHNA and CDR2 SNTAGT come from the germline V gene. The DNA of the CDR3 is TGTGCCAGCAGTGAGGCTAGCACAGATACGCAGTATTTT. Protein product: CASSEASTDTQYF.